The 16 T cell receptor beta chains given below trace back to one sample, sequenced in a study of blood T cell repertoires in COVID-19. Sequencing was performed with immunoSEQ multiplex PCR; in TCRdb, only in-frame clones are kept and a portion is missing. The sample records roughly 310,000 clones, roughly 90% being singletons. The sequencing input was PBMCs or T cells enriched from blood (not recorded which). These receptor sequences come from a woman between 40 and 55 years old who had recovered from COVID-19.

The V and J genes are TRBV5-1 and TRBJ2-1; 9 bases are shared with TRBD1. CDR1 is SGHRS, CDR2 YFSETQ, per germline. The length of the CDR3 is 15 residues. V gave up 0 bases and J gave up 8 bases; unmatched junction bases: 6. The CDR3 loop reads CASSLGGQGMHEQFF. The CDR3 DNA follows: TGCGCCAGCAGCTTGGGGGGACAGGGTATGCATGAGCAGTTCTTC.

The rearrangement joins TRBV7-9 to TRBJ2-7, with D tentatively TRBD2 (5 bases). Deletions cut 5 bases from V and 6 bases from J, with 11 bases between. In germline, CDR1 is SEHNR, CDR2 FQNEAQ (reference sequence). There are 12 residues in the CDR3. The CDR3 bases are TGTGCCAGCAGCCGGACTGACCTCGAGCAGTACTTC. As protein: CASSRTDLEQYF.

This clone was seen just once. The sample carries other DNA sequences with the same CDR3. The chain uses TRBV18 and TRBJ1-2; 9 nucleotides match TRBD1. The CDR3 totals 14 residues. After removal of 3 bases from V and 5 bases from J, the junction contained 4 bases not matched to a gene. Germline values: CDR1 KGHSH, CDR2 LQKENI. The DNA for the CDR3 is TGTGCCAGCTCACCGTCCGGGACAGGGTATGGCTACACCTTC. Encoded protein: CASSPSGTGYGYTF.

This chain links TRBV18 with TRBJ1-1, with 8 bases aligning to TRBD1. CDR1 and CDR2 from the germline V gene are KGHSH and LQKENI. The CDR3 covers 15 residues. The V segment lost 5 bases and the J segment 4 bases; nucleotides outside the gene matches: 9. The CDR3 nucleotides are TGTGCCAGCTCAAGAGGACAGGGAGGGAGCACTGAAGCTTTCTTT. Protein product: CASSRGQGGSTEAFF.

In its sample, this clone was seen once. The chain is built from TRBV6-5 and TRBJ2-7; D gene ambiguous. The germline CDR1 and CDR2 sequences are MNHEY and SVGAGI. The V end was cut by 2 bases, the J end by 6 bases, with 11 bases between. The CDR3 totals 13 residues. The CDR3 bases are TGTGCCAGCAGTTACCAAGCGAGAGGCGAGCAGTACTTC. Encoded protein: CASSYQARGEQYF.

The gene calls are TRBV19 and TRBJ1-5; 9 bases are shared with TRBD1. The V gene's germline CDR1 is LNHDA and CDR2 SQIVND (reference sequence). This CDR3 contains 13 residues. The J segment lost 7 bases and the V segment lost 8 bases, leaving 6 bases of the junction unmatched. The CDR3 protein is CASGGTGNQPQHF. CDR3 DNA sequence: TGTGCCAGTGGCGGGACAGGGAACCAGCCCCAGCATTTT.

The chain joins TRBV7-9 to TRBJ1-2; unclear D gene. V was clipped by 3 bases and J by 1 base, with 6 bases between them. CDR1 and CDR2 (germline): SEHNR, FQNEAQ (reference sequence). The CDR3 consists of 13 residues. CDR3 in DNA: TGTGCCAGCAGCTTTTCAGTTAACTATGGCTACACCTTC. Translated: CASSFSVNYGYTF.

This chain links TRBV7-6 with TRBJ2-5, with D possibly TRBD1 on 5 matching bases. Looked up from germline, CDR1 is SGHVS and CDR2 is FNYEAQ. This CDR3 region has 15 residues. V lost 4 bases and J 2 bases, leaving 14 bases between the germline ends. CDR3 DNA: TGTGCCAGCAGCTCTTGGGCAGGGTGGCAAGAGACCCAGTACTTC. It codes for CASSSWAGWQETQYF. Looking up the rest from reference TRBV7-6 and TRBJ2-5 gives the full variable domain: GAGVSQSPRYKVTKRGQDVALRCDPISGHVSLYWYRQALGQGPEFLTYFNYEAQQDKSGLPNDRFSAERPEGSISTLTIQRTEQRDSAMYRCASSSWAGWQETQYFGPGTRLLVL.

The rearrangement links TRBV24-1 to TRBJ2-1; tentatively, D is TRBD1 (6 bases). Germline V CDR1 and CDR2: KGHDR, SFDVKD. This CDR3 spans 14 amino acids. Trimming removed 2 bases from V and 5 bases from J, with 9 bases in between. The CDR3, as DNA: TGTGCCACCAGTGATTGGACAGTGGACAATGAGCAGTTCTTC. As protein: CATSDWTVDNEQFF.

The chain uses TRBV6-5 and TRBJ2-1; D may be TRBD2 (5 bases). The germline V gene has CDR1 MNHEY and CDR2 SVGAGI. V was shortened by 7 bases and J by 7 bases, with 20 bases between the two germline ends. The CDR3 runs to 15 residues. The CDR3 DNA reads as TGTGCCAGCACTCCTCCCGGAGGCCGGGCGAATGAGCAGTTCTTC. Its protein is CASTPPGGRANEQFF.

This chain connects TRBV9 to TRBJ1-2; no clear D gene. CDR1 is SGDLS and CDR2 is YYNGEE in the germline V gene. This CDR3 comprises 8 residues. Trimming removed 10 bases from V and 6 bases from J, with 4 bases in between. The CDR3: CASDGYTF. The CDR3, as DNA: TGTGCCTCAGATGGCTACACCTTC. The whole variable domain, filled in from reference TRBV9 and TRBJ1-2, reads DSGVTQTPKHLITATGQRVTLRCSPRSGDLSVYWYQQSLDQGLQFLIQYYNGEERAKGNILERFSAQQFPDLHSELNLSSLELGDSALYFCASDGYTFGSGTRLTVV.

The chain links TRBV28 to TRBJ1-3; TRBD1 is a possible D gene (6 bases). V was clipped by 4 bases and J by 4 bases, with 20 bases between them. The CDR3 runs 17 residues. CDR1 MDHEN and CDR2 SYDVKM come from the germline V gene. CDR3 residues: CASSSLTGPPGGNTIYF. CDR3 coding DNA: TGTGCCAGCAGTTCTCTGACAGGCCCTCCGGGGGGAAACACCATATATTTT.

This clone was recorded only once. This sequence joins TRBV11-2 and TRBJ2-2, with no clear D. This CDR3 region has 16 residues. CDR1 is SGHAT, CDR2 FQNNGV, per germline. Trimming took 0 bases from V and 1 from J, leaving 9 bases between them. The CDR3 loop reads CASSLDPDMNTGELFF. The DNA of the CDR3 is TGTGCCAGCAGCTTAGATCCTGACATGAACACCGGGGAGCTGTTTTTT.

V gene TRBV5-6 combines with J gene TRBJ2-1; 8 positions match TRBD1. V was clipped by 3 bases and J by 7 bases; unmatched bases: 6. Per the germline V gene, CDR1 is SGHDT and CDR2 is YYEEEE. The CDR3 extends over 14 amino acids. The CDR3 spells CASSSQGVFNEQFF. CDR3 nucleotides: TGTGCCAGCAGCTCACAGGGGGTGTTTAATGAGCAGTTCTTC.

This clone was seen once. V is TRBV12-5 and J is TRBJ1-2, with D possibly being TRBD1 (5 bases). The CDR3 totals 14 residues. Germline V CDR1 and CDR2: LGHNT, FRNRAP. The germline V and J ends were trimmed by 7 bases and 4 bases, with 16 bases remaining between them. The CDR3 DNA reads TGTGCTAGTGATCTGGGGGGTCGGAGCTATGGCTACACCTTC. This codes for CASDLGGRSYGYTF.

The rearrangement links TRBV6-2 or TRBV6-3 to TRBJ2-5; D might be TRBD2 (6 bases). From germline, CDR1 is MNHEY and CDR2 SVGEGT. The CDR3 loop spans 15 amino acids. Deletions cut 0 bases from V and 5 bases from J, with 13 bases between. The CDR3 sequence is CASSYSRGRKETQYF. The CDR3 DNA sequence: TGTGCCAGCAGTTACTCACGGGGGAGGAAGGAGACCCAGTACTTC.